This T cell receptor beta chain was sequenced in a study of T cells in Graves' hyperthyroidism and ophthalmopathy. Points from the study as a whole: The model predicted ophthalmopathy a median roughly six months before onset.

Amplified regions were TCR beta CDR3 sequences from RNA transcripts. TCR CDR3 regions were first amplified by RT-PCR with HTBI primers. TCRdb reprocessed the multiplex PCR reads with MiXCR, giving one entry per CDR3 protein. Of around 420,000 distinct CDR3 sequences listed, 15% to 19% were seen once; the top ten hold around 7%. V was pared by 2 bases and J by 7 bases, with 20 bases between. Germline-derived CDR1 and CDR2 are SGHTA and FQGNSA. The CDR3 contains 16 residues. As concerns this clonotype: Antigen: not known.

The study defined stable Graves' hyperthyroidism as no ophthalmopathy progression within 18 months. Disease duration under 2 months; hyperthyroidism patients were aged 18 to 65. Based on clinical symptoms, serum thyroxine and TRAb, thyroid ultrasound and orbital computed tomography, diagnoses were reached. Sequencing input: blood. This sequence originates from a woman aged 18-29 years with Graves' hyperthyroidism. This chain joins TRBV7-2 and TRBJ1-2; D unclear. The CDR3 region is CASSLRRAVAVAGYTF. Here the CDR3 DNA reads TGTGCCAGCAGCTTAAGGAGGGCTGTCGCAGTTGCTGGCTACACCTTC.